This T cell receptor (beta chain) was found in a study of blood T cell repertoires in COVID-19. Some clones are missing from TCRdb's copy, which holds only in-frame ones; the method was immunoSEQ multiplex PCR. The sample holds some 180,000 clones, about 77% seen once. The CDR3 spans 13 residues. Looked up from germline, CDR1 is SGHTA and CDR2 is FQGTGA. Trimming left V 5 bases short and J 5 bases short, with 12 bases between. Source material: peripheral blood. The TCR sequence derives from a woman over 75 with active or convalescent COVID-19. The chain carries TRBV7-3 and TRBJ1-1; D remains ambiguous. CDR3 residues: CASSRSPTTEAFF. CDR3 nucleotide sequence: TGTGCCAGCAGCCGCTCCCCGACAACTGAAGCTTTCTTT.